Described below is a single T cell receptor (beta chain) sequence and its context. These data originate in a study of T cell changes during pregnancy in multiple sclerosis. Clones were read by immunoSEQ multiplex PCR, and TCRdb kept only the in-frame ones, dropping some. The data show about 42,000 clones, 80% to 85% seen once. This sequence was found in a female donor with multiple sclerosis, enrolled in a pregnancy study. The source material was CD4+ T cells from peripheral blood mononuclear cells, sampled before pregnancy.

The CDR3 reads CASSRQGAGTEKLFF. The DNA for the CDR3 is TGTGCCAGTAGTAGACAGGGGGCTGGAACTGAAAAACTGTTTTTT. The chain uses TRBV19 and TRBJ1-4, with TRBD1 matching over 10 bases. The J segment lost 7 bases and the V segment lost 4 bases, leaving 6 bases of the junction unmatched. The CDR3 is 15 residues long. Germline V gene lookup returns CDR1 LNHDA and CDR2 SQIVND (reference sequence).